Listed below are T cell receptor beta chains from one sample, sequenced in a study of blood T cell repertoires in COVID-19. Produced via immunoSEQ multiplex PCR; TCRdb's table is partial and in-frame only. The table has 42,000 or so clones, 76% seen once. Source material: peripheral blood. Receptor source: a man older than 75 with acute or convalescent COVID-19. CDR3s include the opening cysteine and the closing phenylalanine or tryptophan. The D gene is left open where the match is weak. A clone size is listed for some rows: how often the clone was seen (once, few, many), or a class if it is expanded.

j_call v_call clone_size d_call cdr3_nt cdr3_aa
TRBJ2-2 TRBV6-5 NA NA TGTGCCAGCAGTTCCCTGACCGGGGAGCTGTTTTTT CASSSLTGELFF
TRBJ2-7 TRBV7-8 NA NA TGTGCCAGCAGCTTTGACAACTACGAGCAGTACTTC CASSFDNYEQYF
TRBJ2-1 TRBV10-1 NA TRBD2 TGCGCCAGCAGTGATGAATCAGCGGGGGGTTACAATGAGCAGTTCTTC CASSDESAGGYNEQFF
TRBJ2-3 TRBV23-1 few TRBD2 TGCGCCAGCTTCAAGCCAGCGGGAAGCACAGATACGCAGTATTTT CASFKPAGSTDTQYF
TRBJ1-1 TRBV7-3 NA NA TGTGCCAGCAGACGACAGGCGAACACTGAAGCTTTCTTT CASRRQANTEAFF
TRBJ2-1 TRBV2 NA TRBD1 TGTGCCAGCGTCGGGACAGGGAATGAGCAGTTCTTC CASVGTGNEQFF
TRBJ1-1 TRBV6-5 NA NA TGTGCCAGCAGTTACTCGATTAGGAACACTGAAGCTTTCTTT CASSYSIRNTEAFF
TRBJ2-1 TRBV9 NA TRBD2 TGTGCCAGCAGCGCAACTAGCGGGGGTTACAATGAGCAGTTCTTC CASSATSGGYNEQFF
TRBJ2-1 TRBV27 NA NA TGTGCCAGCTACTCGGTGGGGGCGCCGCCCTACAATGAGCAGTTCTTC CASYSVGAPPYNEQFF
TRBJ2-7 TRBV30 few NA TGTGCCTGGAGTGCTCCTTCTAGGGGAACCTCCTACGAGCAGTACTTC CAWSAPSRGTSYEQYF
TRBJ2-5 TRBV11-1 once NA TGTGCCAGCAGCTTAGCTCTACAAGCGAGTTGGGAGACCCAGTACTTC CASSLALQASWETQYF
TRBJ2-3 TRBV11-3 NA TRBD1 TGTGCCAGCAGCTCCCGGACAGGGGAAAAGACAGATACGCAGTATTTT CASSSRTGEKTDTQYF
TRBJ2-1 TRBV24-1 NA NA TGTGCCACCTCGGGACAAGGTTCGTATAATGAGCAGTTCTTC CATSGQGSYNEQFF
TRBJ2-1 TRBV5-1 once TRBD2 TGCGCCAGTCTTGACACCGGGACTAGTAACTACAATGAGCAGTTCTTC CASLDTGTSNYNEQFF
TRBJ1-5 TRBV18 few TRBD1 TGTGCCAGCTCACGAGACAGGGACCAGCCCCAGCATTTT CASSRDRDQPQHF
TRBJ2-3 TRBV7-9 few NA TGTGCCAGCAGCTTAGGGGCTAGCATCGCAGATACGCAGTATTTT CASSLGASIADTQYF
TRBJ1-2 TRBV30 NA TRBD1 TGTGCCTGGTGGAGGGGGCGCGCAGGACACTATGGCTACACCTTC CAWWRGRAGHYGYTF
TRBJ2-7 TRBV2 NA NA TGTGCCAGCAAGCCTCCCGGGGGCTACGAGCAGTACTTC CASKPPGGYEQYF
TRBJ2-7 TRBV7-2 few TRBD2 TGTGCCAGCAGCACCGGGACTAGCGGCGGGTACGAGCAGTACTTC CASSTGTSGGYEQYF
TRBJ2-5 TRBV11-2 NA NA TGTGCCAGCAGCTGGACTCAAACGGGGGAGACCCAGTACTTC CASSWTQTGETQYF
TRBJ2-3 TRBV20-1 NA TRBD2 TGCAGTGCTAGTTTGACTAGCGGGGGGGCGGGTACGCAGTATTTT CSASLTSGGAGTQYF
TRBJ1-5 TRBV12-3/TRBV12-4 NA NA TGTGCCAGCAGCCTTGGACACCCACCCCAGCATTTT CASSLGHPPQHF
TRBJ2-1 TRBV6-5 NA TRBD2 TGTGCCAGCAGGGCCACAGCGGGAGCTTCTGATGAGCAGTTCTTC CASRATAGASDEQFF
TRBJ1-2 TRBV6-5 NA TRBD1 TGTGCCAGCAGCCGGGACAGGGGGGGGTATGGCTACACCTTC CASSRDRGGYGYTF
TRBJ2-5 TRBV7-3 NA TRBD1 TGTGCCAGCAGCTCCTCCGGGACAGGTGTGGTAGAGACCCAGTACTTC CASSSSGTGVVETQYF
TRBJ1-5 TRBV3-1/TRBV3-2 NA TRBD1 TGTGCCAGCAGCCAGACAGGGAGGACCGGCAATCAGCCCCAGCATTTT CASSQTGRTGNQPQHF
TRBJ1-2 TRBV18 NA TRBD1 TGTGCCAGCTCACCAAGGGAGACAGGGTCGGACTATGGCTACACCTTC CASSPRETGSDYGYTF
TRBJ2-7 TRBV6-5 NA NA TGTGCCAGCAGTTATTCACTAGGAAGGTCCTACGAGCAGTACTTC CASSYSLGRSYEQYF